This entry is about one T cell receptor (beta chain). It has no known antigen specificity. No base-level quality is on record; no much larger clone is a single base apart. The entry originates in a study of blood T cell repertoires in COVID-19 (dated by TCRdb to the early 2020s). At the level of the whole study: The collaborator samples originated in the United States, Italy and Spain and spanned the acute and convalescent phases of COVID-19. The prospective study material was composed of cDNA or gDNA derived from T cells, B-cell-depleted T cells, or PBMCs. The dataset comprised deeply sampled blood TCRbeta repertoires from subjects exposed to, actively infected with, or recovered from COVID-19. The repertoires were released in a freely available public database meant as a resource for research on the immune response to SARS-CoV-2. The samples were drawn from the first 160 participants of the ongoing ImmuneRACE study and from over a thousand subjects provided by 6 global collaborators. Nearly every sample came with metadata listing a de-identified subject ID, COVID-19 status, age in years and sex. HLA class I and class II types, where available, came from metadata supplied by the sample provider rather than from assay-based typing. Results and caveats for the whole study, not just this receptor: Clinical and demographic metadata were provided uncurated, with the amount varying by source and participant.

TCRbeta CDR3 regions were amplified from genomic DNA by means of the immunoSEQ Assay, a bias-controlled multiplex PCR. Under the source paper's analysis protocol: The number of nucleated cells in each sample was estimated by amplification of reference gene primers within the assay. To quantify the absolute abundance of each unique TCRbeta CDR3 rearrangement, sequence reads were collapsed and filtered. For each sample, productive Simpson clonality was calculated as the square root of Simpson's diversity index across productive rearrangements. In TCRdb, the immuneACCESS table is reduced to in-frame sequences with V and J assigned. These tables do not hold every clone; where another copy was compared, an unresolved V gene accounts for under half, and the others remain unexplained. V, J and clone size are taken as reported in that table, and D and trimming were inferred from the DNA itself. A total of some 220,000 clones appear in this sample, 83% of them only once. The ten top clones hold over 0.95% of the sample.

At one collaborating source in Seattle, patients were enrolled during active infection and were followed longitudinally through the course of disease. Collaborating institutions collected whole blood in K2EDTA tubes following their own protocols. For TCRbeta analysis, collaborator samples were shipped as frozen whole blood, as isolated PBMCs, or as DNA extracted from either sample type. Germline trimming: 0 bases from V, 5 bases from J; junction bases outside gene matches: 5. CDR1 and CDR2 are drawn from the germline V gene (reference sequence): LNHNV, YYDKDF. Including cysteine and phenylalanine, the CDR3 has 15 amino acids. Solely the CDR3 DNA is kept, with 45 bases framed from the first base.

The material sequenced was peripheral blood. The chain couples TRBV15 to TRBJ2-7; TRBD1 lines up with 9 middle nucleotides. The TCR originated in a woman between 25 and 40 years old with COVID-19, enrolled during active disease. The CDR3 region has the sequence CATSREWTGVHEQYF. The sequence in DNA is TGTGCCACCAGCAGAGAGTGGACAGGGGTCCACGAGCAGTACTTC.